This T cell receptor beta chain originates from a study of blood T cell repertoires in COVID-19 (dated by TCRdb to 2020 to 2021). General notes on the study: The collaborator samples originated in the United States, Italy and Spain and spanned the acute and convalescent phases of COVID-19. The material from the prospective study consisted of cDNA or gDNA derived from T cells, B-cell-depleted T cells, or PBMCs. Samples were obtained from the ongoing ImmuneRACE study (first 160 participants) and from over a thousand subjects provided by 6 global collaborators. The sample metadata nearly always contained a de-identified subject ID, COVID-19 status, age in years and sex. Subjects who had been exposed to COVID-19, were actively infected with it, or had recovered from it provided the deeply sampled blood TCRbeta repertoires that made up the dataset. Where available, HLA class I and class II types were obtained from metadata supplied by the sample provider rather than from assay-based typing. A freely available public database, intended as a resource for researchers studying the immune response to SARS-CoV-2, is where the repertoires were released.

CDR1 and CDR2 are read off the germline V gene as MDHEN and SYDVKM. The junction carries 14 bases between V and J, which are trimmed by 5 bases and 1 base respectively. There are 15 amino acids in the CDR3, from cysteine to phenylalanine inclusive. Of the read, only the CDR3 DNA is kept; its 45 bases are in frame from base 1. Overall study results and their limits: How much clinical and demographic metadata was included differed by source and by participant, and the metadata was provided uncurated.

Collaborating institutions collected whole blood in K2EDTA tubes following their own protocols. Collaborator samples were shipped for TCRbeta analysis as frozen whole blood, isolated PBMCs, or DNA extracted from either sample type. TCRbeta CDR3 regions were amplified from genomic DNA by means of the immunoSEQ Assay, a bias-controlled multiplex PCR. In the authors' own workflow: The number of nucleated cells in each sample was estimated from the amplification of reference gene primers within the assay. Sequence reads were collapsed and filtered to measure the absolute abundance of every unique TCRbeta CDR3 rearrangement. For each sample, productive Simpson clonality was calculated as the square root of Simpson's diversity index over productive rearrangements. This immuneACCESS table, as held by TCRdb, lists in-frame sequences with V and J called but not all clones. Of the missing ones, under half trace to an unresolved V gene in checked studies; the others have no known cause. That table is the source of V, J and clone size, and D and trimming were worked out from the DNA. The sample has fewer than 400,000 clones on record, around 87% of them singletons. 3% of the sample is taken by the ten largest.

Turning to this clone: Its cognate antigen has yet to be identified. Base qualities are missing; no much larger clone stands one base away.

The chain is made from TRBV28 and TRBJ1-1; the D gene assignment is ambiguous. The receptor was isolated from a human donor in a cohort sampled during active COVID-19. Material for sequencing was peripheral blood. The nucleotides read TGTGCCAGCAGTGCAGTCGAGGAGAGGAACACTGAAGCTTTCTTT. This translates into CASSAVEERNTEAFF.